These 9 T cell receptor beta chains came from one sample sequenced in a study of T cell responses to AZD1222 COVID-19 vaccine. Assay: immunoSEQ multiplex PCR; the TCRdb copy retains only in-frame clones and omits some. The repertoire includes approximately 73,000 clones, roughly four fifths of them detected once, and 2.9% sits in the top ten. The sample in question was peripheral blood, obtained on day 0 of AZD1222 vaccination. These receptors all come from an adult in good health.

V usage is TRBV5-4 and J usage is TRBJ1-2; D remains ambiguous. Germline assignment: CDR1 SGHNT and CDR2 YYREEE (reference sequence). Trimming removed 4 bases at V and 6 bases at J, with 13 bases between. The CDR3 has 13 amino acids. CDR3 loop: CASSQDFGDGYTF. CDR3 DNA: TGTGCCAGCAGCCAGGACTTTGGGGATGGCTACACCTTC.

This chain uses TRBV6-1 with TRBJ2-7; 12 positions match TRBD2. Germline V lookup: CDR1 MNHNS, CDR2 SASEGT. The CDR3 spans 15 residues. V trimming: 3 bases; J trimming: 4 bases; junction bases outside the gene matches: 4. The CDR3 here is CASSETLAGGYEQYF. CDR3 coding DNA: TGTGCCAGCAGTGAGACACTAGCGGGAGGATACGAGCAGTACTTC.

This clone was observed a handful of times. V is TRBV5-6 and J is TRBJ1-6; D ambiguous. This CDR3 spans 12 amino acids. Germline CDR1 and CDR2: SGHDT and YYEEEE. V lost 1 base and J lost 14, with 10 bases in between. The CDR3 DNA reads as TGTGCCAGCAGCTTGATTTCCACTACCCTCCACTTT. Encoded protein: CASSLISTTLHF.

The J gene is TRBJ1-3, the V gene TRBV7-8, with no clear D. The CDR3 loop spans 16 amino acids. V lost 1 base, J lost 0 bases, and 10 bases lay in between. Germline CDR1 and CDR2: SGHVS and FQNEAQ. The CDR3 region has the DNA TGTGCCAGCAGCTTAGTTGCGAAGTCCTCTGGAAACACCATATATTTT. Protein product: CASSLVAKSSGNTIYF.

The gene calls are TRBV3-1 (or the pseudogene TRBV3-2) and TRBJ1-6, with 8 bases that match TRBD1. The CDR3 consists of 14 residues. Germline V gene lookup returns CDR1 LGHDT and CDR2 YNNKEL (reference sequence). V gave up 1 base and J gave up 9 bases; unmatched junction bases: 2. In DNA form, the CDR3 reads TGTGCCAGCAGCCAAGGGACAGGGATTTCACCCCTCCACTTT. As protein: CASSQGTGISPLHF.

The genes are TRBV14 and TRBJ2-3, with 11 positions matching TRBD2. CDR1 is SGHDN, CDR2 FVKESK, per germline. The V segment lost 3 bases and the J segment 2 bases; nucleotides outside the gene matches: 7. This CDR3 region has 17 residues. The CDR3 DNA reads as TGTGCCAGCAGCCACGGACTGACTAGCGGGACCACAGATACGCAGTATTTT. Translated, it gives CASSHGLTSGTTDTQYF.

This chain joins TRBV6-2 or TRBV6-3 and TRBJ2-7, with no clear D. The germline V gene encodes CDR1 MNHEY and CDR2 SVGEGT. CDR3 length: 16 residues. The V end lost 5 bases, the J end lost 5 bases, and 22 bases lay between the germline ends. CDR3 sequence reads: CASSVLSSYDGHEQYF. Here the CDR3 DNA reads TGTGCCAGCAGTGTTTTGAGTAGTTACGACGGCCACGAGCAGTACTTC.

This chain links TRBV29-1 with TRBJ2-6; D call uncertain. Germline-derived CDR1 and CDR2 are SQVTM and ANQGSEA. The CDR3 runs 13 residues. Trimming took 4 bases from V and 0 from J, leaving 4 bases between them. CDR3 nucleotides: TGCAGCGTTGCAGCCTCTGGGGCCAACGTCCTGACTTTC. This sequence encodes CSVAASGANVLTF.

The CDR3 region is CASRVGLAGNYEQYF. DNA of the CDR3: TGTGCCAGCAGGGTCGGACTAGCGGGGAACTACGAGCAGTACTTC. The chain couples TRBV2 to TRBJ2-7; the match to TRBD2 covers 12 bases. Per the germline V gene, CDR1 is SNHLY and CDR2 is FYNNEI. The CDR3 contains 15 residues. V lost 6 bases to trimming and J lost 3 bases; unmatched junction nucleotides: 6.